The next 18 T cell receptor beta chains were all read from a single sample in a study of cytomegalovirus exposure and HLA in healthy donors. Use of 60 Vbeta and 13 Jbeta primers characterized the PCR. TCRdb's copy holds only in-frame clones and misses some; the assay was immunoSEQ multiplex PCR. The table lists about 170,000 clones, approximately 72% of them singletons. The sample consisted of PBMCs. These receptors all come from a female donor in good health and CMV-seronegative.

This rearrangement joins TRBV4-2 to TRBJ2-1; 7 bases are shared with TRBD2. Germline-derived CDR1 and CDR2 are LGHNA and YNFKEQ. CDR3 length: 15 amino acids. V trimming: 4 bases; J trimming: 3 bases; junction bases outside the gene matches: 6. The CDR3 here is CASSLTSADYNEQFF. CDR3 DNA sequence: TGTGCCAGCAGCCTTACTAGCGCTGACTACAATGAGCAGTTCTTC.

The V call is TRBV6-4, the J call TRBJ2-7; 8 bases align to TRBD1. Looked up from germline, CDR1 is MRHNA and CDR2 is SNTAGT. Trimming cost V 5 bases and J 3 bases; bases outside gene matches: 3. The CDR3 sequence is 13 residues long. The CDR3 region has the DNA TGTGCCAGCAGTCTCGACAGGGGCTACGAGCAGTACTTC. It yields the protein CASSLDRGYEQYF.

The V call is TRBV6-5, the J call TRBJ2-4; no reliable D call. V dropped 4 bases and J dropped 6 bases, with 7 bases sitting between them. The CDR3 consists of 12 residues. Germline V CDR1 and CDR2: MNHEY, SVGAGI. The CDR3, as DNA: TGTGCCAGCAGTTCGACTCCAAACATTCAGTACTTC. Translated: CASSSTPNIQYF.

The genes are TRBV6-6 and TRBJ2-3, with 10 bases fitting TRBD1. Germline trimming cut 8 bases from V and 2 bases from J; bases unmatched to any gene: 7. This CDR3 region has 15 residues. From germline, CDR1 is MNHNY and CDR2 SVGAGI (reference sequence). CDR3 nucleotides: TGTGCCAGCGCCGGGACAGGGGACACCACAGATACGCAGTATTTT. Translated, it gives CASAGTGDTTDTQYF.

The chain joins TRBV19 to TRBJ1-1; a possible D gene is TRBD1 (6 bases). The ends were cut back, 8 bases at V and 1 base at J, with 11 bases in the middle. CDR1 is LNHDA, CDR2 SQIVND, per germline (reference sequence). CDR3 length: 13 residues. The CDR3 reads CASGIQGNTEAFF. The CDR3, as DNA: TGTGCCAGTGGAATACAGGGGAACACTGAAGCTTTCTTT.

A few counts support this clone. The genes are TRBV9 and TRBJ1-2; 9 nucleotides align to TRBD1. CDR1 and CDR2 (germline): SGDLS, YYNGEE. The CDR3 length is 18 residues. V shed 2 bases and J 8 bases; nucleotides not matched to a gene: 19. The DNA for the CDR3 is TGTGCCAGCAGCGTCGCTCCCCCGGGACAGGGATTATTGGGCGGCTACACCTTC. Amino acids: CASSVAPPGQGLLGGYTF.

The V call is TRBV18, the J call TRBJ1-1; the D gene is possibly TRBD1 (5 bases). CDR3 length: 13 amino acids. Trimming cost V 4 bases and J 0 bases, with 6 bases left between them. From germline, CDR1 is KGHSH and CDR2 LQKENI. In DNA, the CDR3 is TGTGCCAGCTCACGGGGCCTGAACACTGAAGCTTTCTTT. As protein: CASSRGLNTEAFF.

This rearrangement joins TRBV5-4 to TRBJ2-3; weak D call: TRBD2 (7 bases). Trimming stripped 2 bases from V and 1 base from J, with 14 bases between. This CDR3 comprises 16 residues. Germline V gives CDR1 SGHNT, CDR2 YYREEE (reference sequence). The CDR3 DNA reads TGTGCCAGCAGCTTTGGGGGGGCGCTCGGCACAGATACGCAGTATTTT. The encoded protein is CASSFGGALGTDTQYF.

This clone was counted once. The chain couples TRBV5-1 to TRBJ2-1; D is possibly TRBD2 (6 bases). Germline CDR1 is SGHRS and CDR2 is YFSETQ. V lost 4 bases, J lost 8 bases, and 16 bases lay in between. CDR3 length equals 14 residues. This CDR3 reads CASSPQHGEDEQFF. In DNA, the CDR3 is TGCGCCAGCAGCCCGCAACATGGGGAGGATGAGCAGTTCTTC.

The chain employs TRBV30 and TRBJ2-3; 9 bases agree with TRBD2. The ends lost 0 bases at V and 5 bases at J; junction bases unmatched: 9. Germline assignment: CDR1 GTSNPN and CDR2 SVGIG (reference sequence). This CDR3 has 16 amino acids. The CDR3 loop reads CAWSVGSSGEEDTQYF. The DNA of the CDR3 is TGTGCCTGGAGTGTAGGGTCTAGCGGGGAGGAAGATACGCAGTATTTT. The full variable domain, completed using reference TRBV30 and TRBJ2-3, is SQTIHQWPATLVQPVGSPLSLECTVEGTSNPNLYWYRQAAGRGLQLLFYSVGIGQISSEVPQNLSASRPQDRQFILSSKKLLLSDSGFYLCAWSVGSSGEEDTQYFGPGTRLTVL.

For this clone: One end of the junction fails to match germline, which may point to a read error. This rearrangement joins TRBV18 to TRBJ1-4; TRBD1 is a possible D gene (5 bases). Germline-derived CDR1 and CDR2 are KGHSH and LQKENI. The CDR3 is 16 amino acids. The CDR3 loop is CASSPDQVFEPTALGF. The CDR3 region has the DNA TGTGCCAGCTCCCCCGACCAGGTGTTCGAGCCGACAGCCCTTGGGTTT.

The genes are TRBV5-8 and TRBJ2-5; no clear D gene. Germline V CDR1 and CDR2: SGHTS, YDEGEE. The CDR3 length is 15 residues. The V end lost 3 bases, the J end lost 12 bases, and 24 bases lay between the germline ends. The CDR3 nucleotides read TGTGCCAGCAGCTCCGGCAGGCCTTCATGGGTTCGCAAGTACTTC. This translates into CASSSGRPSWVRKYF.

V gene TRBV7-9 combines with J gene TRBJ1-6; 8 bases are a match to TRBD1. V shed 5 bases and J 7 bases; nucleotides not matched to a gene: 7. From germline, CDR1 is SEHNR and CDR2 FQNEAQ (reference sequence). There are 15 residues in the CDR3. The CDR3 region is CASSAQGVGNSPLHF. As DNA, the CDR3 is TGTGCCAGCAGCGCACAGGGGGTTGGGAATTCACCCCTCCACTTT.

V usage is TRBV30 and J usage is TRBJ1-1; the D gene is possibly TRBD1 (5 bases). Germline CDR1 reads GTSNPN; CDR2 reads SVGIG (reference sequence). Between the trimmed V and J ends, which lost 3 bases and 0 bases, there was a span of 23 bases. The CDR3 runs to 18 residues. Here the CDR3 reads CAWSEPPGGILLNTEAFF. CDR3 sequence (DNA): TGTGCCTGGAGCGAACCTCCGGGGGGTATTCTCTTGAACACTGAAGCTTTCTTT.

This clone was counted between two and nine times. V gene TRBV7-2 combines with J gene TRBJ2-1; tentative D call: TRBD2 (6 bases). V dropped 5 bases and J dropped 8 bases, with 16 bases sitting between them. Germline CDR1 SGHTA, CDR2 FQGNSA. CDR3 length: 14 residues. The CDR3 nucleotides read TGTGCCAGCAGCCGCGGGGCGGGAAGGGATGAGCAGTTCTTC. Its protein product is CASSRGAGRDEQFF. Variable domain in full (rest from reference TRBV7-2 and TRBJ2-1): GAGVSQSPSNKVTEKGKDVELRCDPISGHTALYWYRQSLGQGLEFLIYFQGNSAPDKSGLPSDRFSAERTGGSVSTLTIQRTQQEDSAVYLCASSRGAGRDEQFFGPGTRLTVL.

The chain recombines TRBV11-2 with TRBJ2-1, with D maybe TRBD2 (7 bases). V lost 5 bases, J lost 12 bases, and 17 bases lay in between. Germline loops: CDR1 SGHAT, CDR2 FQNNGV. The CDR3 sequence is 13 residues long. CDR3 coding DNA: TGTGCCAGCAGCCCCTGGGGGGGCACGGGGCAGTTCTTC. It specifies CASSPWGGTGQFF. The full variable domain, completed using reference TRBV11-2 and TRBJ2-1, is EAGVAQSPRYKIIEKRQSVAFWCNPISGHATLYWYQQILGQGPKLLIQFQNNGVVDDSQLPKDRFSAERLKGVDSTLKIQPAKLEDSAVYLCASSPWGGTGQFFGPGTRLTVL.

V is TRBV5-6 and J is TRBJ1-5, with 9 bases matching TRBD1. V shed 3 bases and J 3 bases; nucleotides not matched to a gene: 10. The CDR3 spans 17 residues. Germline CDR1 is SGHDT and CDR2 is YYEEEE. CDR3 amino acids: CASSSSRDRVNNQPQHF. CDR3 nucleotides: TGTGCCAGCAGCTCGTCCCGGGACAGGGTCAACAATCAGCCCCAGCATTTT.

The chain couples TRBV7-6 to TRBJ2-3, with 7 bases fitting TRBD1. V lost 4 bases to trimming and J lost 2 bases; unmatched junction nucleotides: 9. CDR1 is SGHVS, CDR2 FNYEAQ, per germline. The CDR3 extends over 16 amino acids. The chain's CDR3 is CASSSYSGTDTDTQYF. The CDR3 coding sequence is TGTGCCAGCAGCTCCTACTCCGGGACAGACACAGATACGCAGTATTTT.